One sample yielded the 5 T cell receptor beta chains listed below, sequenced in a study of T cells in Graves' hyperthyroidism and ophthalmopathy. Template material for amplifying TCR beta CDR3 regions consisted of RNA transcripts. HTBI primers drove first-round RT-PCR of the TCR CDR3. Via MiXCR, TCRdb re-called the multiplex PCR reads, giving one row per CDR3 protein. The table shows 450,000 to 500,000 distinct CDR3 sequences, with about 20% occurring only once. Sequenced input: blood. These receptors all stem from a woman between 65 and 79 years old with Graves' ophthalmopathy.

There are a few counts of this clonotype. The genes are TRBV28 and TRBJ1-6; TRBD1 might be the D (5 bases). Germline assignment: CDR1 MDHEN and CDR2 SYDVKM. CDR3 length equals 14 residues. V lost 8 bases to trimming and J lost 7 bases, with 15 bases between them. CDR3 protein: CASYEGTLNSPLHF. As DNA, the CDR3 is TGTGCCAGCTACGAGGGGACCCTAAATTCACCCCTCCACTTT.

The genes are TRBV2 and TRBJ1-6; no definite D call. Trimming pared 9 bases from V and 6 bases from J, leaving 6 bases between. The CDR3 is 11 residues long. In germline, CDR1 is SNHLY, CDR2 FYNNEI. CDR3 amino acids: CASSINSPLHF. CDR3 in DNA: TGTGCCAGTTCGATTAATTCACCCCTCCACTTT.

This clonotype was recorded many times. This rearrangement joins TRBV3-1 to TRBJ1-5, with D tentatively TRBD1 (5 bases). The CDR3 has 15 amino acids. CDR1 and CDR2 from the germline V gene are LGHDT and YNNKEL (reference sequence). V shed 1 base and J shed 4 bases, with 11 bases lying between them. The CDR3 nucleotides are TGTGCCAGCAGCCAAGGCTTGACAGCTAATCAGCCCCAGCATTTT. Residues: CASSQGLTANQPQHF.

This clonotype came up many times. The V and J genes are TRBV7-2 and TRBJ2-5; D not certain. This CDR3 contains 13 residues. CDR1 SGHTA and CDR2 FQGNSA come from the germline V gene. Trimming removed 4 bases at V and 3 bases at J, with 9 bases between. Here the CDR3 reads CASSSKFKETQYF. The DNA of the CDR3 is TGTGCCAGCAGCTCCAAGTTTAAAGAGACCCAGTACTTC. Full variable domain (outside the CDR3, taken from reference TRBV7-2 and TRBJ2-5): GAGVSQSPSNKVTEKGKDVELRCDPISGHTALYWYRQSLGQGLEFLIYFQGNSAPDKSGLPSDRFSAERTGGSVSTLTIQRTQQEDSAVYLCASSSKFKETQYFGPGTRLLVL.

The rearrangement links TRBV5-1 to TRBJ2-5, with 8 bases matching TRBD2. Germline-derived CDR1 and CDR2 are SGHRS and YFSETQ. The CDR3 totals 15 residues. The ends lost 1 base at V and 4 bases at J; junction bases unmatched: 6. This chain's CDR3 is CASSLLAGPLETQYF. The CDR3 DNA is TGCGCCAGCAGCTTGCTAGCGGGCCCCCTAGAGACCCAGTACTTC.